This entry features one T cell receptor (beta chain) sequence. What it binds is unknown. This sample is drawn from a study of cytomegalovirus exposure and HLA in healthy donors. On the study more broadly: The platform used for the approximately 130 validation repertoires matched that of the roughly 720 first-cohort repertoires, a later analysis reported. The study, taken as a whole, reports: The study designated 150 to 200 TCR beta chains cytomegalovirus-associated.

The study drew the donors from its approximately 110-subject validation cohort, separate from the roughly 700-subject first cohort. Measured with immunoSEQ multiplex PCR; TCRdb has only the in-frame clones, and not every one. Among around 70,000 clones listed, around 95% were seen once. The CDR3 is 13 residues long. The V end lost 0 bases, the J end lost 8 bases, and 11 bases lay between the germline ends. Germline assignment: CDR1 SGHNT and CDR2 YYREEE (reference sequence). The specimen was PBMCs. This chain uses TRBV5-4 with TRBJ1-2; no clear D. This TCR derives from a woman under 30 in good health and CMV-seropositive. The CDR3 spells CASSLGVGGGYTF. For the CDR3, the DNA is TGTGCCAGCAGCTTGGGTGTAGGAGGAGGCTACACCTTC. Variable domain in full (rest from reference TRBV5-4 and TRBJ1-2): ETGVTQSPTHLIKTRGQQVTLRCSSQSGHNTVSWYQQALGQGPQFIFQYYREEENGRGNFPPRFSGLQFPNYSSELNVNALELDDSALYLCASSLGVGGGYTFGSGTRLTVV.